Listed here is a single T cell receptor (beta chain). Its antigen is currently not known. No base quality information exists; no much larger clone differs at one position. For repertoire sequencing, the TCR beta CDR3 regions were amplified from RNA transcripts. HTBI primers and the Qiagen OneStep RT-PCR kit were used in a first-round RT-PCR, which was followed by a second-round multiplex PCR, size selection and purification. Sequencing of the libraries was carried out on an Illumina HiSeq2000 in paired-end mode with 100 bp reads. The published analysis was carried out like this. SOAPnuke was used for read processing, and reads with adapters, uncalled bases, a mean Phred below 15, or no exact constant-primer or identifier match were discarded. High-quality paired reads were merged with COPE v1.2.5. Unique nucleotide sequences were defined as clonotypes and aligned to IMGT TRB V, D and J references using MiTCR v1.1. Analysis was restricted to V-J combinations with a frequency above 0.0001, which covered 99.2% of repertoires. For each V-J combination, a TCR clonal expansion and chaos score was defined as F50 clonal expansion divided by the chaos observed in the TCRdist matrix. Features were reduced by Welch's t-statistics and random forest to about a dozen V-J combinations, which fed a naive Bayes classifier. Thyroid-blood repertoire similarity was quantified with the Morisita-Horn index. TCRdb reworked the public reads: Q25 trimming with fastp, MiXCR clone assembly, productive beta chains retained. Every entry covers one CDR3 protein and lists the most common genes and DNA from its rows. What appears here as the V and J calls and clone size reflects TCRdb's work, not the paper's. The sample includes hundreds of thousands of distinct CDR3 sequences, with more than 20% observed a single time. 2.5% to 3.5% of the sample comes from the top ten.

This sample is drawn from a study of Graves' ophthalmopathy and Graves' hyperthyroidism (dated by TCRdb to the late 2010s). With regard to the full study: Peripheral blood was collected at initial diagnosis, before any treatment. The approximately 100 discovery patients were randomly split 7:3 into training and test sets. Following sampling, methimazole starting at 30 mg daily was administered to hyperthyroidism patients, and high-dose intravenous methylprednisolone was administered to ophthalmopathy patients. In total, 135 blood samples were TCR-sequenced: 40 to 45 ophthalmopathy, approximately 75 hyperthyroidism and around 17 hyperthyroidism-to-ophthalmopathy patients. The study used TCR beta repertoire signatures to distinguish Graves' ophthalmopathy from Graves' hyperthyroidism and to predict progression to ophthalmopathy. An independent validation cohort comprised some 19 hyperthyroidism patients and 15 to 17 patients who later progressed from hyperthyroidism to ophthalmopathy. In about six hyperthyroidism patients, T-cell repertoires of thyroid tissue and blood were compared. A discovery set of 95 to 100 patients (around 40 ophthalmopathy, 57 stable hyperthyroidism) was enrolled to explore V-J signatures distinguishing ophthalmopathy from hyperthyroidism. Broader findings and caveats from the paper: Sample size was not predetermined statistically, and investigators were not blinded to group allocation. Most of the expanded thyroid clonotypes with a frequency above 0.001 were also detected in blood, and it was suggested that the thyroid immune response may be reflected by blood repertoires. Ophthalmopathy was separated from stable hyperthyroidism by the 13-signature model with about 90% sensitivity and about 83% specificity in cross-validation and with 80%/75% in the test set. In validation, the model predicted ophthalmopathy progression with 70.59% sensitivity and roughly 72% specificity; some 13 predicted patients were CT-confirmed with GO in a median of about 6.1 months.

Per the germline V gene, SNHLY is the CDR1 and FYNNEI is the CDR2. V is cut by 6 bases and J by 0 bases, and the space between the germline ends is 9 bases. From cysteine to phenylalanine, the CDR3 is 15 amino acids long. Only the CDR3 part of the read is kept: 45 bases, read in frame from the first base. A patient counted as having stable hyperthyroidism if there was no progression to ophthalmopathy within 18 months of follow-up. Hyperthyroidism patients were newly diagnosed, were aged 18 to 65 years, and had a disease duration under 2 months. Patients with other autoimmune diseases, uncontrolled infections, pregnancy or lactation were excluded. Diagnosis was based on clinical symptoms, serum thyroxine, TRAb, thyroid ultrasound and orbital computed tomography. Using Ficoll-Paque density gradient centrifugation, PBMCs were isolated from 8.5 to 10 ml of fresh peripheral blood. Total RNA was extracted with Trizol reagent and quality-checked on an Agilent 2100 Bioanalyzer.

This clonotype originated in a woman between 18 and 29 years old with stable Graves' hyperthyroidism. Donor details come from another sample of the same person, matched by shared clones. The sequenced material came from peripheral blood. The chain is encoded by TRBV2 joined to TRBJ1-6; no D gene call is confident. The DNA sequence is TGTGCCAGCAGATTAGGGTTCTCCTATAATTCACCCCTCCACTTT. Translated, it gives CASRLGFSYNSPLHF. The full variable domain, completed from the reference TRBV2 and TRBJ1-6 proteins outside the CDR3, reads EPEVTQTPSHQVTQMGQEVILRCVPISNHLYFYWYRQILGQKVEFLVSFYNNEISEKSEIFDDQFSVERPDGSNFTLKIRSTKLEDSAMYFCASRLGFSYNSPLHFGNGTRLTVT.